One sample yielded the 13 T cell receptor beta chains listed below, sequenced in a study of prognosis after radiotherapy for stage I lung cancer. The genomic DNA TCR beta CDR3 region underwent two rounds of multiplex PCR. Gene-specific TRBV and TRBJ primers were used in PCR round one. TCRdb reanalysed the multiplex PCR reads using MiXCR and keeps one entry per CDR3 protein. This table holds about 8,500 distinct CDR3 sequences, 60% to 80% found once. The sequenced sample was PBMCs, obtained before or after stereotactic body radiation therapy (not recorded which). These receptors were obtained from a donor aged 50 or older with non-small cell lung cancer.

This chain uses TRBV11-3 with TRBJ2-1; 9 bases are shared with TRBD2. With 6 bases clipped from V and 6 bases from J, the junction kept 6 bases outside the gene matches. The CDR3 has 14 amino acids. Germline V gene lookup returns CDR1 SGHNT and CDR2 YENEEA. CDR3: CASSRGTSSNEQFF. The CDR3 DNA follows: TGTGCCAGCAGTCGTGGGACTAGCAGCAATGAGCAGTTCTTC.

This clonotype was counted once. The CDR3 DNA sequence: TGTGCCACCTCGAATAGCGGGAGAGGGGAGCAGTTCTTC. Translated: CATSNSGRGEQFF. This chain links TRBV24-1 with TRBJ2-1, with 9 positions matching TRBD2. With V trimmed by 9 bases and J by 10 bases, 9 bases remained unmatched. The CDR3 runs to 13 residues. Germline-derived CDR1 and CDR2 are KGHDR and SFDVKD.

This clonotype is deemed medium-sized. This chain links TRBV20-1 with TRBJ2-3, with unresolved D. The CDR3 is 15 residues long. Germline CDR1 DFQATT, CDR2 SNEGSKA (reference sequence). Trimming shortened V by 3 bases and J by 1 base, and 14 bases separated the two germline ends. This CDR3 is CSASLPRGRTDTQYF. Here the CDR3 DNA reads TGCAGTGCTAGTCTCCCTCGCGGCCGCACAGATACGCAGTATTTT.

The chain uses TRBV11-2 and TRBJ2-7; D gene uncertain. The V end lost 0 bases, the J end lost 2 bases, and 11 bases lay between the germline ends. The CDR3 is made up of 15 amino acids. CDR1 SGHAT and CDR2 FQNNGV come from the germline V gene. The CDR3 loop reads CASSLETTVAYEQYF. CDR3 bases: TGTGCCAGCAGCTTAGAGACGACTGTCGCCTACGAGCAGTACTTC.

The table lists this clonotype with a few counts. A read error may account for a junction end that differs from germline. The rearrangement joins TRBV9 to TRBJ1-1; D is undetermined. The CDR3 is made up of 14 amino acids. Germline-derived CDR1 and CDR2 are SGDLS and YYNGEE. This CDR3 is CACSVIPDITEAFF. Written as DNA, the CDR3 is TGTGCCTGCAGCGTCATTCCGGATATCACTGAAGCTTTCTTT.

The rearrangement uses TRBV6-8 and TRBJ2-3, with D possibly matching TRBD2 (5 bases). The ends were cut back, 8 bases at V and 2 bases at J, with 17 bases in the middle. The CDR3 is 15 residues long. CDR1 and CDR2 from the germline V gene are MNHGY and SAAAGT. CDR3 bases: TGTGCCAGCGGCGAACTAGGGCTAAACACAGATACGCAGTATTTT. It codes for CASGELGLNTDTQYF.

Concerning this clonotype itself: With a far larger clone one base away, a read error is the likely cause. The chain uses TRBV6-8 and TRBJ2-2; TRBD2 matches at 8 bases. Germline V lookup: CDR1 MNHGY, CDR2 SAAAGT. The CDR3 is 16 amino acids. CDR3 coding DNA: TGTTCCAGCAGGCGACACAGCGGGAGAGGGGTCGGGGAGCTGTTTTTT. This encodes CSSRRHSGRGVGELFF.

The CDR3 loop reads CASRRDVLTLELFF. The CDR3 bases are TGTGCCAGCAGACGGGACGTCCTCACCTTGGAGCTGTTTTTT. This rearrangement joins TRBV6-2 or TRBV6-3 to TRBJ2-2, with D perhaps assigned TRBD1 or TRBD2 (5 bases each). CDR3 length: 14 residues. Germline V gives CDR1 MNHEY, CDR2 SVGEGT. V lost 6 bases and J 10 bases, leaving 18 bases between the germline ends.

The rearrangement joins TRBV19 to TRBJ1-3; no reliable D call. V was clipped by 3 bases and J by 0 bases, with 15 bases between them. The CDR3 extends over 17 amino acids. Germline V gives CDR1 LNHDA, CDR2 SQIVND (reference sequence). CDR3: CASSIAVWPGSGNTIYF. DNA of the CDR3: TGTGCCAGTAGTATTGCGGTCTGGCCTGGCTCTGGAAACACCATATATTTT.

As to this clonotype: One junction end disagrees with the germline gene, perhaps due to a read error. V usage is TRBV19 and J usage is TRBJ2-4; 7 nucleotides match TRBD2. CDR3 length: 18 amino acids. From germline, CDR1 is LNHDA and CDR2 SQIVND (reference sequence). CDR3 DNA sequence: TGTGCCAGTAGTCCTTATACCGCAGCGGGGAGGACCAAAAACATTCAGCACTTC. Amino acid sequence: CASSPYTAAGRTKNIQHF.

The V and J genes are TRBV27 and TRBJ1-2; 9 positions agree with TRBD1. Germline CDR1 is MNHEY and CDR2 is SMNVEV (reference sequence). This CDR3 region has 17 residues. V was pared by 4 bases and J by 7 bases, with 16 bases of the junction left unmatched. CDR3 amino acids: CASSSSGTGRRRSGYTF. The CDR3 coding sequence is TGTGCCAGCAGTTCGTCCGGGACAGGGAGGCGGCGTAGTGGCTACACCTTC.

A note on this clonotype: One base separates it from a far larger clone, so it is likely a read error. CDR3 sequence reads: CAIMEAGVETQYF. In nucleotides, the CDR3 is TGTGCCATTATGGAAGCGGGAGTCGAGACCCAGTACTTC. The rearrangement joins TRBV6-4 to TRBJ2-5, with 8 bases aligning to TRBD2. Germline V gene lookup returns CDR1 MRHNA and CDR2 SNTAGT. The CDR3 has 13 residues. The trim removed 10 bases at V and 5 bases at J, leaving 9 bases unmatched.

Comments on this clonotype: A much larger clone lies a single base off, so this may be a read error. The chain joins TRBV20-1 to TRBJ2-4; D is possibly TRBD2 (5 bases). Trimming pared 3 bases from V and 1 base from J, leaving 19 bases between. The CDR3 is 17 amino acids. In germline, CDR1 is DFQATT, CDR2 SNEGSKA (reference sequence). The CDR3, as DNA: TGCAGTGCTAGGCCCGGGCGGGTGGCGCCGGCCAAAAACATTCAGTACTTC. It translates to CSARPGRVAPAKNIQYF.